The 30 T cell receptor beta chains below were found in one sample sequenced in a study of blood T cell repertoires in COVID-19. Clones were sequenced by immunoSEQ multiplex PCR, and TCRdb holds only the in-frame ones, with some missing. Here the sample spans roughly 230,000 clones, around 90% being singletons. Sample: peripheral blood. These receptors were collected from a man between 65 and 85 years old with acute or convalescent COVID-19.

This chain uses TRBV6-2 or TRBV6-3 with TRBJ2-7; 9 bases match TRBD1. CDR1 is MNHEY and CDR2 is SVGEGT in the germline V gene. This CDR3 contains 14 residues. Trimming cost V 4 bases and J 12 bases; bases outside gene matches: 13. Here the CDR3 DNA reads TGTGCCAGCAGTTCCCCCGCCGCCGGGACAGGGACGTACTTC. Amino acid sequence: CASSSPAAGTGTYF.

CDR3 coding DNA: TGTGCCAGTTCCGAGTTCGCGGGACAGGGTAATTCACCCCTCCACTTT. Translating it yields CASSEFAGQGNSPLHF. The chain joins TRBV19 to TRBJ1-6; the match to TRBD1 covers 9 bases. V was clipped by 8 bases and J by 6 bases; unmatched bases: 11. Germline CDR1 LNHDA, CDR2 SQIVND (reference sequence). The CDR3 runs to 16 residues.

Only one count was recorded for this clone. The rearrangement uses TRBV30 and TRBJ2-2; D may be TRBD1 (5 bases). The CDR3 has 15 residues. V gave up 4 bases and J gave up 4 bases, with 16 bases separating them. Germline V lookup: CDR1 GTSNPN, CDR2 SVGIG (reference sequence). The CDR3, as DNA: TGTGCCTGGACAGGGAAGACAAGGAGCACCGGGGAGCTGTTTTTT. This codes for CAWTGKTRSTGELFF.

This clone was observed a single time. The J gene is TRBJ1-6, the V gene TRBV27; 7 bases line up with TRBD1. Trimming cost V 4 bases and J 6 bases; bases outside gene matches: 6. Per the germline V gene, CDR1 is MNHEY and CDR2 is SMNVEV (reference sequence). The length of the CDR3 is 15 residues. CDR3 in DNA: TGTGCCAGCAGTTACGGGACAGCACCTAATTCACCCCTCCACTTT. Amino acids: CASSYGTAPNSPLHF.

This chain connects TRBV3-1 (or the pseudogene TRBV3-2) to TRBJ2-5; 11 nucleotides agree with TRBD1. Trimming cost V 1 base and J 6 bases; bases outside gene matches: 1. This CDR3 comprises 14 residues. Germline V lookup: CDR1 LGHDT, CDR2 YNNKEL (reference sequence). CDR3 amino acids: CASSQGTGGKTQYF. The CDR3 DNA follows: TGTGCCAGCAGCCAAGGGACAGGGGGCAAGACCCAGTACTTC.

The V gene is TRBV19, the J gene TRBJ2-1, with TRBD2 matching 10 bases. Germline assignment: CDR1 LNHDA and CDR2 SQIVND (reference sequence). CDR3 length equals 13 residues. J was trimmed by 4 bases and V by 7 bases; bases with no gene match: 1. The CDR3 DNA sequence: TGTGCCAGTACAGCGGGAGGGTACAATGAGCAGTTCTTC. Its protein product is CASTAGGYNEQFF.

V and J are TRBV19 and TRBJ2-3; TRBD2 aligns across 7 bases. This CDR3 contains 17 residues. The J segment lost 5 bases and the V segment lost 7 bases, leaving 18 bases of the junction unmatched. Germline loops: CDR1 LNHDA, CDR2 SQIVND (reference sequence). The CDR3 DNA reads as TGTGCCAGTACCCCAAGCGGGGCTAGCGTTTACAAAGATACGCAGTATTTT. Protein: CASTPSGASVYKDTQYF.

This chain links TRBV7-2 with TRBJ2-5; 7 positions agree with TRBD1. CDR3 length: 15 amino acids. V gave up 7 bases and J gave up 4 bases; unmatched junction bases: 12. Germline-derived CDR1 and CDR2 are SGHTA and FQGNSA. DNA of the CDR3: TGTGCCAGCAACACACTAAAGACAGGGTCAGAGACCCAGTACTTC. Translated, it gives CASNTLKTGSETQYF. Complete variable domain (other parts from reference TRBV7-2 and TRBJ2-5): GAGVSQSPSNKVTEKGKDVELRCDPISGHTALYWYRQSLGQGLEFLIYFQGNSAPDKSGLPSDRFSAERTGGSVSTLTIQRTQQEDSAVYLCASNTLKTGSETQYFGPGTRLLVL.

This clone showed up just a few times. The chain is built from TRBV11-2 and TRBJ1-1; D not resolved. Looked up from germline, CDR1 is SGHAT and CDR2 is FQNNGV. Trimming shortened V by 0 bases and J by 3 bases, and 5 bases separated the two germline ends. The CDR3 loop spans 13 amino acids. The CDR3 here is CASSLDMYTEAFF. The CDR3 DNA reads TGTGCCAGCAGCTTAGATATGTACACTGAAGCTTTCTTT. Combining the CDR3 with reference TRBV11-2 and TRBJ1-1 gives the whole variable domain EAGVAQSPRYKIIEKRQSVAFWCNPISGHATLYWYQQILGQGPKLLIQFQNNGVVDDSQLPKDRFSAERLKGVDSTLKIQPAKLEDSAVYLCASSLDMYTEAFFGQGTRLTVV.

The chain has TRBV28 and TRBJ2-3; 9 bases agree with TRBD1. The trim removed 3 bases at V and 5 bases at J, leaving 9 bases unmatched. Germline-derived CDR1 and CDR2 are MDHEN and SYDVKM. The CDR3 covers 16 residues. The CDR3 DNA follows: TGTGCCAGCAGTTTGAGGGACAGGGTTGTCGAAGATACGCAGTATTTT. It encodes CASSLRDRVVEDTQYF.

This clone was seen a handful of times. The rearrangement joins TRBV7-2 to TRBJ1-2; D is uncertain. Germline loops: CDR1 SGHTA, CDR2 FQGNSA. This CDR3 has 11 amino acids. The germline V and J ends were trimmed by 11 bases and 3 bases, with 10 bases remaining between them. The DNA for the CDR3 is TGTGCCGGTTCTAACTACTATGGCTACACCTTC. It translates to CAGSNYYGYTF.

The rearrangement uses TRBV28 and TRBJ1-1; 12 bases are shared with TRBD1. The CDR3 covers 17 residues. The V gene's germline CDR1 is MDHEN and CDR2 SYDVKM. With V trimmed by 6 bases and J by 0 bases, 8 bases remained unmatched. CDR3 residues: CASSQAGTGGLNTEAFF. The CDR3 nucleotides are TGTGCCAGCAGCCAGGCCGGGACAGGGGGCTTGAACACTGAAGCTTTCTTT.

The chain employs TRBV10-3 and TRBJ1-1; no clear D. From germline, CDR1 is ENHRY and CDR2 SYGVKD. The CDR3 loop spans 13 amino acids. The ends were cut back, 0 bases at V and 9 bases at J, with 11 bases in the middle. DNA for the CDR3: TGTGCCATCAGTGAGTCGGCGGGAACCCAAGCTTTCTTT. This gives the protein CAISESAGTQAFF.

The gene calls are TRBV5-1 and TRBJ1-2; weak D call: TRBD1 (6 bases). Trimming cost V 0 bases and J 6 bases, with 12 bases left between them. Germline CDR1 is SGHRS and CDR2 is YFSETQ. This CDR3 spans 14 amino acids. CDR3 sequence: CASSLGGSGDGYTF. The CDR3 DNA follows: TGCGCCAGCAGCTTGGGAGGGTCAGGGGATGGCTACACCTTC.

This chain links TRBV11-3 with TRBJ1-1; TRBD1 might be the D (5 bases). The germline CDR1 and CDR2 sequences are SGHNT and YENEEA. The CDR3 is 17 amino acids. Trimming shortened V by 0 bases and J by 2 bases, and 16 bases separated the two germline ends. The CDR3 coding sequence is TGTGCCAGCAGCTTAGAGAGGGACTTGATTCCTAACACTGAAGCTTTCTTT. Protein sequence: CASSLERDLIPNTEAFF.

The chain couples TRBV10-3 to TRBJ1-1, with D maybe TRBD1 (5 bases). CDR1 and CDR2 from the germline V gene are ENHRY and SYGVKD. V shed 6 bases and J shed 2 bases, with 10 bases lying between them. CDR3 length equals 13 residues. Here the CDR3 reads CAIRGQGNTEAFF. The CDR3 DNA sequence: TGTGCCATCAGAGGGCAGGGTAACACTGAAGCTTTCTTT.

The chain links TRBV6-5 to TRBJ2-7; tentatively, D is TRBD2 (5 bases). The CDR3 contains 14 residues. V lost 8 bases and J lost 0, with 14 bases in between. CDR1 MNHEY and CDR2 SVGAGI come from the germline V gene. The CDR3 coding sequence is TGTGCCAGCTCCCGGGAACCGGCCTCCTACGAGCAGTACTTC. Amino acid sequence: CASSREPASYEQYF.

V gene TRBV19 combines with J gene TRBJ1-1; 7 nucleotides agree with TRBD1. With 6 bases clipped from V and 0 bases from J, the junction kept 10 bases outside the gene matches. CDR1 is LNHDA, CDR2 SQIVND, per germline (reference sequence). CDR3 length equals 16 residues. This chain's CDR3 is CASSTLSGQLNTEAFF. The DNA of the CDR3 is TGTGCCAGTAGCACTCTCTCGGGACAGTTGAACACTGAAGCTTTCTTT.

This chain uses TRBV27 with TRBJ2-5; the match to TRBD1 covers 7 bases. This CDR3 is built from 14 residues. From germline, CDR1 is MNHEY and CDR2 SMNVEV (reference sequence). V lost 0 bases to trimming and J lost 4 bases; unmatched junction nucleotides: 2. The CDR3 reads CASSLSRQGETQYF. The CDR3 nucleotides read TGTGCCAGCAGTTTATCCCGACAGGGAGAGACCCAGTACTTC.

The V gene is TRBV18, the J gene TRBJ1-1; D not certain. Germline CDR1 reads KGHSH; CDR2 reads LQKENI. Trimming removed 2 bases from V and 0 bases from J, with 13 bases in between. The CDR3 consists of 16 residues. The CDR3 bases are TGTGCCAGCTCACCAATGGCCCCTGGTATGAACACTGAAGCTTTCTTT. Its protein product is CASSPMAPGMNTEAFF.

V gene TRBV7-8 combines with J gene TRBJ1-3; no clear D. The CDR3 has 13 amino acids. The germline V and J ends were trimmed by 7 bases and 0 bases, with 7 bases remaining between them. The germline CDR1 and CDR2 sequences are SGHVS and FQNEAQ. In DNA, the CDR3 is TGTGCCAGCACCCAGATCTCTGGAAACACCATATATTTT. This sequence encodes CASTQISGNTIYF. Looking up the rest from reference TRBV7-8 and TRBJ1-3 gives the full variable domain: GAGVSQSPRYKVAKRGQDVALRCDPISGHVSLFWYQQALGQGPEFLTYFQNEAQLDKSGLPSDRFFAERPEGSVSTLKIQRTQQEDSAVYLCASTQISGNTIYFGEGSWLTVV.

The chain combines TRBV7-2 with TRBJ2-2, with a tentative D call TRBD2 (6 bases). Trimming shortened V by 5 bases and J by 2 bases, and 12 bases separated the two germline ends. Germline V CDR1 and CDR2: SGHTA, FQGNSA. CDR3 length: 15 residues. Here the CDR3 DNA reads TGTGCCAGCAGCCCCCGGGACTTTAACACCGGGGAGCTGTTTTTT. Translating gives CASSPRDFNTGELFF.

The chain carries TRBV27 and TRBJ2-1; TRBD1 might be the D (6 bases). CDR1 is MNHEY, CDR2 SMNVEV, per germline (reference sequence). The CDR3 totals 14 residues. Trimming stripped 6 bases from V and 4 bases from J, with 13 bases between. The chain's CDR3 is CASRDRRTYNEQFF. In DNA, the CDR3 is TGTGCCAGCAGAGACAGGAGAACGTACAATGAGCAGTTCTTC.

The chain links TRBV28 to TRBJ1-5; the match to TRBD1 covers 7 bases. The CDR3 contains 15 residues. The ends lost 7 bases at V and 6 bases at J; junction bases unmatched: 12. Germline V gene lookup returns CDR1 MDHEN and CDR2 SYDVKM. The CDR3 loop reads CASNNGQVAGQPQHF. The CDR3 bases are TGTGCCAGCAACAATGGACAGGTTGCTGGTCAGCCCCAGCATTTT. The whole variable domain, remainder taken from reference TRBV28 and TRBJ1-5, is DVKVTQSSRYLVKRTGEKVFLECVQDMDHENMFWYRQDPGLGLRLIYFSYDVKMKEKGDIPEGYSVSREKKERFSLILESASTNQTSMYLCASNNGQVAGQPQHFGDGTRLSIL.

The chain combines TRBV15 with TRBJ2-7, with TRBD2 as a possible D gene (6 bases). The CDR3 runs to 15 residues. Germline-derived CDR1 and CDR2 are LNHNV and YYDKDF (reference sequence). Trimming removed 1 base at V and 3 bases at J, with 13 bases between. CDR3 sequence: CATSRGSRGGYEQYF. In DNA form, the CDR3 reads TGTGCCACCAGCAGAGGCTCCCGGGGAGGCTACGAGCAGTACTTC.

The rearrangement joins TRBV11-2 to TRBJ1-2, with TRBD1 as a possible D gene (6 bases). Trimming took 4 bases from V and 0 from J, leaving 9 bases between them. CDR1 and CDR2 (germline): SGHAT, FQNNGV. CDR3 length: 14 amino acids. The DNA for the CDR3 is TGTGCCAGCAGCTCTGGACAGTCTAACTATGGCTACACCTTC. Protein sequence: CASSSGQSNYGYTF.

The rearrangement uses TRBV7-2 and TRBJ1-2, with no clear D. V was pared by 0 bases and J by 3 bases, with 11 bases between. The germline gives CDR1 SGHTA, CDR2 FQGNSA. The CDR3 runs to 15 residues. In DNA form, the CDR3 reads TGTGCCAGCAGCTTAGCGCAAGGAGGGTACTATGGCTACACCTTC. Its protein is CASSLAQGGYYGYTF.

The rearrangement joins TRBV18 to TRBJ2-1, with 10 bases that match TRBD1. After removal of 0 bases from V and 6 bases from J, the junction contained 2 bases not matched to a gene. This CDR3 comprises 15 residues. Germline V lookup: CDR1 KGHSH, CDR2 LQKENI. The CDR3 is CASSPPGTGVNEQFF. The CDR3 nucleotides are TGTGCCAGCTCACCACCGGGGACAGGGGTCAATGAGCAGTTCTTC.

The chain combines TRBV2 with TRBJ1-1; D possibly corresponds to TRBD1 (6 bases). Germline CDR1 is SNHLY and CDR2 is FYNNEI. V was cut by 10 bases and J by 0 bases, with 12 bases left in between. The CDR3 runs to 13 residues. CDR3 protein: CANSRDMNTEAFF. CDR3 sequence (DNA): TGTGCCAACTCCAGGGACATGAACACTGAAGCTTTCTTT.

The chain joins TRBV28 to TRBJ1-3; perhaps TRBD1 as D (5 bases). Germline assignment: CDR1 MDHEN and CDR2 SYDVKM. The CDR3 length is 14 residues. The ends were cut back, 3 bases at V and 4 bases at J, with 10 bases in the middle. In nucleotides, the CDR3 is TGTGCCAGCAGTTTTGGTACAGGAGGAAACACCATATATTTT. Amino acids: CASSFGTGGNTIYF. Complete variable domain (other parts from reference TRBV28 and TRBJ1-3): DVKVTQSSRYLVKRTGEKVFLECVQDMDHENMFWYRQDPGLGLRLIYFSYDVKMKEKGDIPEGYSVSREKKERFSLILESASTNQTSMYLCASSFGTGGNTIYFGEGSWLTVV.